One sample yielded the 10 T cell receptor beta chains listed below, sequenced in a study of blood T cell repertoires in COVID-19. The repertoire was sequenced with immunoSEQ multiplex PCR; TCRdb's copy has only in-frame clones and lacks some. The sample comprises fewer than 250,000 clones, 82% of which are singletons, and around 8% rests with the top ten. The specimen sequenced was peripheral blood. The origin of the receptors is a woman aged 55-70 years with COVID-19, enrolled during active disease.

This clone was detected ten times or more. The V and J genes are TRBV6-5 and TRBJ2-2; 8 bases align to TRBD1. Losses at the gene ends were 6 bases for V and 3 bases for J; bases not matched to a gene: 0. The germline CDR1 and CDR2 sequences are MNHEY and SVGAGI. CDR3 size: 13 residues. The CDR3 region is CASRQGDTGELFF. CDR3 DNA sequence: TGTGCCAGCAGACAGGGGGACACCGGGGAGCTGTTTTTT.

The chain employs TRBV7-3 and TRBJ2-4; 7 bases match TRBD1. CDR1 SGHTA and CDR2 FQGTGA come from the germline V gene. The trim removed 0 bases at V and 7 bases at J, leaving 3 bases unmatched. The CDR3 length is 14 residues. DNA for the CDR3: TGTGCCAGCAGCTTAACATCACAGGGGAACATTCAGTACTTC. Translation: CASSLTSQGNIQYF.

The rearrangement links TRBV5-6 to TRBJ2-1; D might be TRBD1 (5 bases). CDR1 SGHDT and CDR2 YYEEEE come from the germline V gene. V gave up 5 bases and J gave up 4 bases, with 10 bases separating them. This CDR3 comprises 13 residues. CDR3 in DNA: TGTGCCAGCAGTCGAAGGGGTTACAATGAGCAGTTCTTC. Residues: CASSRRGYNEQFF. The variable domain in full, completed from reference TRBV5-6 and TRBJ2-1, reads DAGVTQSPTHLIKTRGQQVTLRCSPKSGHDTVSWYQQALGQGPQFIFQYYEEEERQRGNFPDRFSGHQFPNYSSELNVNALLLGDSALYLCASSRRGYNEQFFGPGTRLTVL.

The CDR3 protein is CASSYSGREGKFF. CDR3 nucleotides: TGTGCCAGCAGTTACTCTGGGAGGGAGGGTAAGTTCTTC. V and J are TRBV6-2 or TRBV6-3 and TRBJ2-1; 7 bases match TRBD2. The CDR3 contains 13 residues. V lost 0 bases, J lost 14 bases, and 7 bases stayed unmatched. Germline-derived CDR1 and CDR2 are MNHEY and SVGEGT.

The genes are TRBV7-9 and TRBJ1-3, with a tentative D call TRBD1 (5 bases). The CDR3 is made up of 15 amino acids. V was trimmed by 5 bases and J by 5 bases, leaving 16 bases between them. Germline V gene lookup returns CDR1 SEHNR and CDR2 FQNEAQ (reference sequence). The CDR3: CASSPGGGRRNTIYF. CDR3 sequence (DNA): TGTGCCAGCAGCCCCGGGGGGGGACGAAGAAACACCATATATTTT.

V usage is TRBV2 and J usage is TRBJ1-6; 8 nucleotides match TRBD1. Germline values: CDR1 SNHLY, CDR2 FYNNEI. The CDR3 runs to 14 residues. The V and J ends lost 5 bases and 3 bases, in that order; junction bases with no gene match: 0. CDR3: CASSTGGYNSPLHF. CDR3 DNA sequence: TGTGCCAGCAGTACAGGGGGCTATAATTCACCCCTCCACTTT.

In regard to this clone: Other DNA sequences in the same sample also yield this CDR3. The genes are TRBV7-2 and TRBJ1-1; 8 bases match TRBD1. The V gene's germline CDR1 is SGHTA and CDR2 FQGNSA. The CDR3 runs 13 residues. V dropped 0 bases and J dropped 8; count of bases not matched to a gene: 2. In nucleotides, the CDR3 is TGTGCCAGCAGCTTAGCTAGGGACAGGGAAGCTTTCTTT. This gives the protein CASSLARDREAFF.

V gene TRBV30 combines with J gene TRBJ1-4; 9 nucleotides line up with TRBD1. The length of the CDR3 is 15 residues. Trimming at V came to 3 bases and at J to 8 bases, leaving 10 bases not matched to a gene. CDR1 is GTSNPN, CDR2 SVGIG, per germline (reference sequence). The CDR3 coding sequence is TGTGCCTGGAGCGTTAAAACAGGGGGCGCGGAAAAACTGTTTTTT. It translates to CAWSVKTGGAEKLFF.

J is TRBJ2-4 and V is TRBV4-3; the D is unclear. CDR3 length: 16 residues. Germline CDR1 and CDR2: LGHNA and YSLEER. Trimming cost V 0 bases and J 0 bases, with 9 bases left between them. Written as DNA, the CDR3 is TGCGCCAGCAGCCAAGATCCCCTACTAGCCAAAAACATTCAGTACTTC. Translated, it gives CASSQDPLLAKNIQYF.

V and J are TRBV19 and TRBJ1-1; D gene unclear. The CDR3 spans 14 residues. Germline V gives CDR1 LNHDA, CDR2 SQIVND (reference sequence). Trimming took 3 bases from V and 6 from J, leaving 14 bases between them. The CDR3 bases are TGTGCCAGTAGTATCGTCTCCGGCGGGGCTGAAGCTTTCTTT. Protein sequence: CASSIVSGGAEAFF.